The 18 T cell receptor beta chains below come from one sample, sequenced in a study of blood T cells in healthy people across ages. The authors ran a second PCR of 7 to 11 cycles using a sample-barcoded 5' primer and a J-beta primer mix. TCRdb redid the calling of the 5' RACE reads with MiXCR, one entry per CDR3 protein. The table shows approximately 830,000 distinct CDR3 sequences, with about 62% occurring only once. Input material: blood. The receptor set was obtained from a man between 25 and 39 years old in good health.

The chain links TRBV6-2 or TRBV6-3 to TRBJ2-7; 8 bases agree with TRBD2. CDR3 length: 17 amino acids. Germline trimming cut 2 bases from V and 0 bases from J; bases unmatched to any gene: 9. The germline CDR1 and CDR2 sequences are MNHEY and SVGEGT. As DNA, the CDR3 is TGTGCCAGCAGTTACGTAGCGGGGACTGCCGACTCCTACGAGCAGTACTTC. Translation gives CASSYVAGTADSYEQYF.

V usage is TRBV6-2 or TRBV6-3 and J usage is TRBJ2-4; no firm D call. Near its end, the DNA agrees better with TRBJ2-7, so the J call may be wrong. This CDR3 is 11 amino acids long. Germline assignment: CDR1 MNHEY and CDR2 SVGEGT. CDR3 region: CASQTRYEQYF. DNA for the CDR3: TGTGCCAGCCAGACACGGTACGAGCAGTACTTC.

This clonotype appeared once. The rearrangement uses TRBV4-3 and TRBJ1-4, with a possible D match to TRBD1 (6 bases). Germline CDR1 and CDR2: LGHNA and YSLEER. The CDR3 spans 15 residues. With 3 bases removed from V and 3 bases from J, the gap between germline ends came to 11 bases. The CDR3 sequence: CASSHLTGPNEKLFF. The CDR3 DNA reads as TGCGCCAGCAGCCATCTCACAGGGCCTAATGAAAAACTGTTTTTT.

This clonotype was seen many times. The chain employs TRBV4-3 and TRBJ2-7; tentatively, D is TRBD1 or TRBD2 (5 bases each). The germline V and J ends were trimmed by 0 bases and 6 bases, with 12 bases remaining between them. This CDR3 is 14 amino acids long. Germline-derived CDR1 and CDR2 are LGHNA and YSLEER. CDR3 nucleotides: TGCGCCAGCAGCCAAGAAGCTCTTGGGGGCGAGCAGTACTTC. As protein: CASSQEALGGEQYF.

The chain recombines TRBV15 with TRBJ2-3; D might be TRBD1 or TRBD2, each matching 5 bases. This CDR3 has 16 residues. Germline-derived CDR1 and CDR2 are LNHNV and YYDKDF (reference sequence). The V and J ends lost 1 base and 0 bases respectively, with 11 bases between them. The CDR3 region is CATSRARDQSTDTQYF. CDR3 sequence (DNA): TGTGCCACCAGCAGAGCCCGGGACCAAAGCACAGATACGCAGTATTTT.

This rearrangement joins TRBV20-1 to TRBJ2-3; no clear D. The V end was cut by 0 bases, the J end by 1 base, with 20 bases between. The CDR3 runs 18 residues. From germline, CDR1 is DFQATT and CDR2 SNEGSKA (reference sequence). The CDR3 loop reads CSAREYGRLDLGTDTQYF. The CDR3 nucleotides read TGCAGTGCTAGAGAGTACGGGCGTCTGGACCTCGGCACAGATACGCAGTATTTT.

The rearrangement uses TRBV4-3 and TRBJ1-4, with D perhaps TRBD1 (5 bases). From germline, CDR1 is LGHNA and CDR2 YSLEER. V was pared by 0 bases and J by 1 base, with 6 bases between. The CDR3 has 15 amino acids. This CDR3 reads CASSQEGETNEKLFF. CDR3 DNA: TGCGCCAGCAGCCAAGAGGGGGAAACTAATGAAAAACTGTTTTTT.

The CDR3 DNA reads TGTGCCAGCAGCTTAATGCGGGGGGGCCTCGGAGAGACCCAGTACTTC. This encodes CASSLMRGGLGETQYF. V usage is TRBV7-3 and J usage is TRBJ2-5; 9 positions match TRBD2. Germline V gives CDR1 SGHTA, CDR2 FQGTGA. CDR3 size: 16 residues. The ends lost 1 base at V and 4 bases at J; junction bases unmatched: 7.

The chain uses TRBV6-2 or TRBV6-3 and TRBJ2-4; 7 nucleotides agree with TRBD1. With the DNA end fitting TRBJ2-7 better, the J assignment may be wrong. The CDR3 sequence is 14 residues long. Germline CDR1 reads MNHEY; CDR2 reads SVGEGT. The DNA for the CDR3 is TGTGCCAGCGCGCGACAGGGCCCCACCTACGAGCAGTACTTC. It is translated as CASARQGPTYEQYF.

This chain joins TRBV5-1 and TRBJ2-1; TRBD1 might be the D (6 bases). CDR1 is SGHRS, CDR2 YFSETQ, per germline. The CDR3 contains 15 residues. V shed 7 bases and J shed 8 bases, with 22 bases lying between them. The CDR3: CASRPRGSLLDEQFF. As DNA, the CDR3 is TGCGCCAGCCGCCCTAGGGGGAGTTTATTGGATGAGCAGTTCTTC.

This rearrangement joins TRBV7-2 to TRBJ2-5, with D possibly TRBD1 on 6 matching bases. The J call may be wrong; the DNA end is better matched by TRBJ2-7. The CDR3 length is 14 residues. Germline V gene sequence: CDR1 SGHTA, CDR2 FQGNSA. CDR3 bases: TGTGCCAGCAGCGTACTCGGGACACCCTTCGAGCAGTACTTC. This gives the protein CASSVLGTPFEQYF.

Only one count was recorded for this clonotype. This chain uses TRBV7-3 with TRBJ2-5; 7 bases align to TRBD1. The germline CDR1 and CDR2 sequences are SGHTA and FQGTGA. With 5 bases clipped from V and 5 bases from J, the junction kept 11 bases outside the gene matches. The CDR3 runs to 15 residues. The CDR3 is CASSEGQTNGETQYF. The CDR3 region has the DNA TGTGCCAGCAGCGAGGGACAGACAAACGGGGAGACCCAGTACTTC.

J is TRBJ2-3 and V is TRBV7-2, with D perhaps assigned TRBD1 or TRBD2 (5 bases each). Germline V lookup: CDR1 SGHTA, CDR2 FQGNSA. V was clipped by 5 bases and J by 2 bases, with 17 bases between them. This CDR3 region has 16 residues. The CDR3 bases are TGTGCCAGCAGCGCTCCCGGGACGCCTCTCACAGATACGCAGTATTTT. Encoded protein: CASSAPGTPLTDTQYF.

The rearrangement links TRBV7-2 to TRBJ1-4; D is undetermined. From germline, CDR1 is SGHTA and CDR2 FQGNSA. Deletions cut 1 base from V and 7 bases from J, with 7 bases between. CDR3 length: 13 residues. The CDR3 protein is CASSLGSSEKLFF. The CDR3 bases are TGTGCCAGCAGCTTAGGGTCATCTGAAAAACTGTTTTTT.

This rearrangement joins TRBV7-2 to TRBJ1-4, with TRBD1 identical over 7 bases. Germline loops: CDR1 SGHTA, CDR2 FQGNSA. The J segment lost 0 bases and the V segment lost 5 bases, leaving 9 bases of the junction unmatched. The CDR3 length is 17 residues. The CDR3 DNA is TGTGCCAGCAGCAAGGATAGGGGGCCGGCAACTAATGAAAAACTGTTTTTT. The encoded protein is CASSKDRGPATNEKLFF.

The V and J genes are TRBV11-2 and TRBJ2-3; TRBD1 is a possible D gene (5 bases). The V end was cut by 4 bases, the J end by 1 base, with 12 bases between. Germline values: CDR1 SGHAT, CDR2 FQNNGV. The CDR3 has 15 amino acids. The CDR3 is CASSSVGAGTDTQYF. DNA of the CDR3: TGTGCCAGCAGCTCAGTAGGGGCCGGCACAGATACGCAGTATTTT.

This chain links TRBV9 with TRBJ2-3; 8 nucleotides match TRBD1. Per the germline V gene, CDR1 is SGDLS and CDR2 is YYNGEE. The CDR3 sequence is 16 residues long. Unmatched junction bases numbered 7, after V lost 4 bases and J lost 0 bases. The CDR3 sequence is CASSPRDRSSTDTQYF. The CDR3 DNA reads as TGTGCCAGCAGCCCCCGGGACAGGTCAAGCACAGATACGCAGTATTTT.

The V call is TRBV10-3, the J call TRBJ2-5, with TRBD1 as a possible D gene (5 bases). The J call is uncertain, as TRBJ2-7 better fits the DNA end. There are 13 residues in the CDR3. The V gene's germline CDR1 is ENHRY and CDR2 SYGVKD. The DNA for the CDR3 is TGTGCCATCAGTCTCGATCAGGGCCACGAGCAGTACTTC. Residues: CAISLDQGHEQYF.